This T cell receptor beta chain came from a study of response to subunit inactivated influenza vaccine. This clonotype has at least ten counts. CDR3 length equals 14 residues. Per the germline V gene, CDR1 is ENHRY and CDR2 is SYGVKD. V gave up 3 bases and J gave up 3 bases, with 12 bases separating them. From the RT-PCR reads, TCRdb called clonotypes with MiXCR, one entry per CDR3 protein. The sample carries hundreds of thousands of distinct CDR3 sequences, 15% to 20% recorded once. The chain joins TRBV10-3 to TRBJ2-7; maybe TRBD1 (6 bases). This TCR was recovered from a man aged 45-60 years who received an inactivated influenza vaccine. The material sequenced was PBMCs from blood, taken around 5 days after vaccination. CDR3 DNA sequence: TGTGCCATCAGTGACTCGGTACAGGGCTACGAGCAGTACTTC. Amino acid sequence: CAISDSVQGYEQYF.